This T cell receptor beta chain was identified in a study of PD-1 blockade in classical Hodgkin lymphoma (dated by TCRdb to the early 2020s). A note on the overall study: Nivolumab dosing was 3 mg/kg intravenously every 2 weeks, continuing until either disease progression or unacceptable toxicity. A peripheral blood immune signature of response to PD-1 blockade in classical Hodgkin lymphoma was defined using TCR beta sequencing and CyTOF.

Genomic DNA was extracted with the Qiagen DNeasy kit from unsorted PBMCs and from negatively selected CD4+ and CD8+ fractions. TCR beta CDR3 regions were amplified by immunoSEQ multiplex PCR using primers annealing to V and J segments. A synthetic immune receptor repertoire was used to minimize amplification bias, and any residual bias was removed computationally once sequencing was done. As for how the authors treated the data: Repertoire diversity was quantified as the Shannon entropy index using custom Python scripts. Unsorted, CD4+ and CD8+ repertoires were analyzed separately, except for combined analyses in which CD4+ and CD8+ sequences were merged in silico. Clonal expansion was defined as a frequency increase of at least 2-fold after treatment compared with C1D1, and clones undetected at baseline were assigned a pseudocount of 0.5. Singleton clones were defined as clones with 0 or 1 copy at C1D1, and non-singleton clones were defined as clones with 2 or more copies. Clones expanded in unsorted samples were annotated as CD4+, CD8+ or unknown by matching protein sequences in sorted samples from the same patient. Diversity changes from C1D1 to C4D1 were tested in paired samples using Wilcoxon tests. Held by TCRdb, this immuneACCESS table contains in-frame sequences only and omits some clones. Under half of the omission traces to an unresolved V gene where checked; the cause of the rest is unknown. The V and J calls and clone size were taken over from that table, and D and trimming were inferred from the DNA. This sample is represented by 90,000 to 110,000 clones; around 90% of them were singletons. Roughly 20% of the sample is in the top ten clones.

V is shortened by 2 bases, J by 0 bases, and the region joining them spans 10 bases. Reading the germline V gene gives CDR1 MNHNS and CDR2 SASEGT. The CDR3, cysteine through phenylalanine, is 16 amino acids long. Kept here is only the CDR3 DNA, which spans 48 bases and is read in frame from base 1. Explained via the paper, the time point label denotes: cycle 4 day 1 (C4D1), after less than 7 weeks of nivolumab. Relapse after autologous stem cell transplantation had occurred in all trial patients, and cohorts A, B and C were distinguished by prior brentuximab vedotin exposure. The trial cohort was composed of under 70 patients with relapsed/refractory classical Hodgkin lymphoma, for whom complete response, partial response or progressive disease was recorded as best overall response. Trial patients were treated with single-agent nivolumab in the multi-cohort phase II CheckMate 205 trial. An independent review committee assessed best overall response by applying the 2007 International Working Group response criteria. Trial PBMCs were collected immediately before nivolumab initiation (C1D1) and during therapy at cycle 2 day 1 and cycle 4 day 1. Peripheral blood was collected in 8 mL Vacutainer Cell Preparation Tubes, from which PBMCs were isolated by centrifugation and then cryopreserved.

The investigation overall reported the following: Baseline diversity similar to that of newly diagnosed patients was observed in trial patients achieving complete response, whereas significantly lower diversity was observed in partial responders and progressors. Diversity was lower in patients who began nivolumab less than 1 year after ASCT, so these patients were left out of later analyses to avoid confounding by immune reconstitution. By C4D1, a significant rise was seen in CD4+ TCR diversity but not in CD8+ TCR diversity (p=0.0027 vs p=0.16), and the rise was most apparent among complete responders (p=0.02). The study was limited to a single clinical trial cohort, and causes of repertoire differences, possibly disease activity or prior therapy, remained undefined. Baseline TCR diversity was reported to be lower in newly diagnosed patients than in healthy donors, and even lower in relapsed/refractory patients.

In the case of this clone: The antigen this receptor binds is unknown. The sample holds no much larger clone one base away, and base qualities are not on file.

The chain is encoded by TRBV6-1 joined to TRBJ1-4, with no confident D gene call. The sample was peripheral blood mononuclear cells (PBMCs), taken before the fourth cycle of nivolumab. The sequence derives from a human donor with classical Hodgkin lymphoma. This receptor has the CDR3 CASSESGSSTNEKLFF. The nucleotides are TGTGCCAGCAGTGAATCGGGCAGCTCAACTAATGAAAAACTGTTTTTT.